This T cell receptor beta chain was recovered during a study of cytomegalovirus exposure and HLA in healthy donors. Overall study findings and caveats: According to the study, some 160 TCR beta chains were cytomegalovirus-associated. Segments of the TCR beta V type were, in most cases, productive about 90% or about 30% of the time in an earlier analysis.

The PCR made use of 60 Vbeta and 13 Jbeta primers. Libraries were prepared by immunoSEQ multiplex PCR; TCRdb keeps only in-frame clonotypes and omits some of them. The sample has roughly 220,000 clones, approximately 68% seen once. Points on this clone: The antigen is unknown.

V shed 3 bases and J 5 bases; nucleotides not matched to a gene: 5. This CDR3 has 14 amino acids. CDR1 LNHDA and CDR2 SQIVND come from the germline V gene (reference sequence). The TCR comes from a woman under 40 in good health and CMV-seronegative. The sequenced material came from PBMCs. The V gene is TRBV19, the J gene TRBJ2-5; 8 bases agree with TRBD2. The CDR3 nucleotides are TGTGCCAGTAGTATCGGGGGGGCCGGTGAGACCCAGTACTTC. Amino acids: CASSIGGAGETQYF.